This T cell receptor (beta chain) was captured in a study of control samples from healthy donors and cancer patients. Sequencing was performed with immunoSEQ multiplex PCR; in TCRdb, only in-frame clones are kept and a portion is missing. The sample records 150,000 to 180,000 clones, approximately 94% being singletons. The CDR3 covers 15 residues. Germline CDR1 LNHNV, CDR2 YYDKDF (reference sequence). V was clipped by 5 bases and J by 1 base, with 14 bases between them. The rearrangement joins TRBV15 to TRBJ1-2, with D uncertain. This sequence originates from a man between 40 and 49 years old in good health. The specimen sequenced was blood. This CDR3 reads CATSPVLGGNYGYTF. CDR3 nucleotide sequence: TGTGCCACCAGCCCTGTCCTCGGCGGTAACTATGGCTACACCTTC.